This TCR beta chain was obtained from a study of T cell repertoires in cytomegalovirus infection. The CDR3 is 16 residues long. J lost 3 bases, V lost 4 bases, and 7 bases had no gene match. Germline V gene sequence: CDR1 SEHNR, CDR2 FQNEAQ (reference sequence). This clonotype came up many times. Its matching antigen is unknown. TCRdb recomputed calls from the reads with MiXCR, one row per CDR3 protein. This table has hundreds of thousands of distinct CDR3 sequences, approximately 32% appearing once. The rearrangement joins TRBV7-9 to TRBJ2-1, with TRBD1 identical over 9 bases. The receptor's source is a human donor in good health (CMV status not recorded). Some clones in this sample may be carry-over from other donors' samples. Material: cultured CD8+ T cells from PBMCs, obtained from culture after CMV antigen stimulation. CDR3 region: CASSSSQGANYNEQFF. The DNA for the CDR3 is TGTGCCAGCAGCTCATCACAGGGGGCGAACTACAATGAGCAGTTCTTC.